The 22 T cell receptor beta chains in this list originate from one sample, sequenced in a study of shared clonotypes between healthy human individuals. Method: immunoSEQ multiplex PCR; TCRdb's copy keeps in-frame clones and lacks some. The sample holds about 2.3 million clones, over 90% seen once. Sequenced input: naive CD4+ T cells from PBMCs. Specified subset: CD45RA+ positively selected. Every receptor here comes from a man aged 18-30 years in good health. Some clones in this sample may be carry-over from other donors' samples.

This clone was seen once. The CDR3 nucleotides read TGTGCCAGCAGTTTAGCCATCGAGACCCAGTACTTC. This translates into CASSLAIETQYF. The chain couples TRBV28 to TRBJ2-5; D gene unclear. V lost 2 bases, J lost 5 bases, and 6 bases lay in between. Germline V gene lookup returns CDR1 MDHEN and CDR2 SYDVKM. This CDR3 contains 12 residues.

The V gene is TRBV4-1, the J gene TRBJ2-6, with 9 bases fitting TRBD1. The V gene's germline CDR1 is MGHRA and CDR2 YSYEKL. The CDR3 is 15 amino acids. With 1 base clipped from V and 12 bases from J, the junction kept 7 bases outside the gene matches. In DNA form, the CDR3 reads TGCGCCAGCAGCCAAGTAAGGACAGGGGAAGGCGTCCTGACTTTC. Residues: CASSQVRTGEGVLTF.

For this clone: This specimen includes other DNA sequences encoding the same CDR3. J is TRBJ2-7 and V is TRBV28; no definite D call. CDR3 size: 12 residues. Germline V gene sequence: CDR1 MDHEN, CDR2 SYDVKM. With 3 bases removed from V and 3 bases from J, the gap between germline ends came to 6 bases. CDR3 sequence (DNA): TGTGCCAGCAGTTTCCTAGACTACGAGCAGTACTTC. Its protein product is CASSFLDYEQYF.

The CDR3 spells CASSSGYTNTEAFF. The DNA of the CDR3 is TGTGCCAGCAGTTCCGGGTATACGAACACTGAAGCTTTCTTT. V usage is TRBV2 and J usage is TRBJ1-1; D is ambiguous. Germline V gene lookup returns CDR1 SNHLY and CDR2 FYNNEI. V was shortened by 5 bases and J by 1 base, with 11 bases between the two germline ends. The CDR3 has 14 residues.

The chain joins TRBV6-1 to TRBJ1-1, with D unclear. Germline V CDR1 and CDR2: MNHNS, SASEGT. CDR3 length: 14 amino acids. With 6 bases removed from V and 0 bases from J, the gap between germline ends came to 11 bases. CDR3 sequence reads: CASSFASMNTEAFF. The CDR3 DNA follows: TGTGCCAGCAGCTTTGCAAGCATGAACACTGAAGCTTTCTTT.

J is TRBJ2-1 and V is TRBV9, with 13 nucleotides matching TRBD2. V dropped 3 bases and J dropped 9; count of bases not matched to a gene: 9. The V gene's germline CDR1 is SGDLS and CDR2 YYNGEE. The CDR3 is made up of 16 amino acids. CDR3 sequence: CASSGLLAGGPSEQFF. The CDR3 DNA sequence: TGTGCCAGCAGCGGCCTACTAGCGGGAGGGCCCAGTGAGCAGTTCTTC. The full variable domain, completed using reference TRBV9 and TRBJ2-1, is DSGVTQTPKHLITATGQRVTLRCSPRSGDLSVYWYQQSLDQGLQFLIQYYNGEERAKGNILERFSAQQFPDLHSELNLSSLELGDSALYFCASSGLLAGGPSEQFFGPGTRLTVL.

Details on this clone: Other DNA sequences within the sample encode an identical CDR3. This CDR3 reads CASSPLGTGAEKLFF. Here the CDR3 DNA reads TGTGCCAGCTCACCACTGGGGACAGGGGCGGAAAAACTGTTTTTT. The chain links TRBV18 to TRBJ1-4; 10 bases are a match to TRBD1. Trimming cost V 1 base and J 8 bases; bases outside gene matches: 4. The CDR3 covers 15 residues. CDR1 and CDR2 (germline): KGHSH, LQKENI.

This sequence joins TRBV4-1 and TRBJ2-1; D perhaps matches TRBD2 (6 bases). There are 17 residues in the CDR3. The V end was cut by 2 bases, the J end by 8 bases, with 22 bases between. The germline CDR1 and CDR2 sequences are MGHRA and YSYEKL. CDR3 nucleotides: TGCGCCAGCAGCCAACCCGGGACTTCTCGGCGGCCGGATGAGCAGTTCTTC. Its protein is CASSQPGTSRRPDEQFF.

This chain uses TRBV10-3 with TRBJ2-1; the match to TRBD2 covers 13 bases. The CDR3 runs 16 residues. Losses at the gene ends were 6 bases for V and 3 bases for J; bases not matched to a gene: 5. Germline values: CDR1 ENHRY, CDR2 SYGVKD. This CDR3 reads CAISGTSGAYYNEQFF. Written as DNA, the CDR3 is TGTGCCATCAGCGGGACTAGCGGGGCTTACTACAATGAGCAGTTCTTC.

The chain joins TRBV5-1 to TRBJ1-4, with no clear D. V lost 4 bases to trimming and J lost 3 bases, with 7 bases between them. CDR1 is SGHRS, CDR2 YFSETQ, per germline. The CDR3 has 13 residues. The CDR3 here is CASSANPNEKLFF. The CDR3 coding sequence is TGCGCCAGCAGCGCCAACCCTAATGAAAAACTGTTTTTT.

This clone was detected a few times. This CDR3 reads CASSFLSPGDTGELFF. In nucleotides, the CDR3 is TGTGCCAGCAGTTTTTTATCTCCGGGAGACACCGGGGAGCTGTTTTTT. The chain joins TRBV27 to TRBJ2-2; D is perhaps TRBD2 (6 bases). This CDR3 is built from 16 residues. Germline assignment: CDR1 MNHEY and CDR2 SMNVEV (reference sequence). V gave up 3 bases and J gave up 3 bases, with 14 bases separating them.

The rearrangement joins TRBV28 to TRBJ1-4, with 7 bases fitting TRBD1. Trimming cost V 8 bases and J 4 bases; bases outside gene matches: 7. The CDR3 covers 14 residues. Germline CDR1 and CDR2: MDHEN and SYDVKM. CDR3 region: CASGLQGGNEKLFF. The CDR3 DNA reads as TGTGCCAGCGGACTTCAGGGGGGTAATGAAAAACTGTTTTTT.

The chain is built from TRBV2 and TRBJ1-5; D possibly corresponds to TRBD1 (6 bases). Trimming left V 5 bases short and J 0 bases short, with 26 bases between. There are 20 residues in the CDR3. Germline loops: CDR1 SNHLY, CDR2 FYNNEI. CDR3 nucleotides: TGTGCCAGCAGTTTTACGGACAGTCCGACCCCTTCAGATAGCAATCAGCCCCAGCATTTT. Amino acid sequence: CASSFTDSPTPSDSNQPQHF.

The genes are TRBV18 and TRBJ2-1; TRBD2 aligns across 7 bases. Germline V CDR1 and CDR2: KGHSH, LQKENI. The CDR3 spans 16 residues. The ends lost 3 bases at V and 4 bases at J; junction bases unmatched: 9. CDR3 in DNA: TGTGCCAGCTCACCCGAGACTAGCATAACGTACAATGAGCAGTTCTTC. Protein product: CASSPETSITYNEQFF.

In its sample, this clone was seen once. The J gene is TRBJ2-7, the V gene TRBV2, with 14 bases matching TRBD2. V lost 9 bases to trimming and J lost 2 bases; unmatched junction nucleotides: 9. Germline V gives CDR1 SNHLY, CDR2 FYNNEI. This CDR3 contains 16 residues. In nucleotides, the CDR3 is TGTGCCAGGGCCCCCGGACTAGCGGGAGGCGCCTACGAGCAGTACTTC. This encodes CARAPGLAGGAYEQYF.

CDR3 bases: TGTGCCAGCAGTGATTCGGGGGATCAGCCCCAGCATTTT. It translates to CASSDSGDQPQHF. The chain links TRBV2 to TRBJ1-5; D might be TRBD1 (5 bases). Trimming removed 3 bases at V and 5 bases at J, with 8 bases between. This CDR3 is 13 amino acids long. The germline V gene encodes CDR1 SNHLY and CDR2 FYNNEI.

The rearrangement links TRBV29-1 to TRBJ2-3, with D maybe TRBD1 (5 bases). The CDR3 consists of 14 residues. Trimming took 4 bases from V and 0 from J, leaving 11 bases between them. Germline loops: CDR1 SQVTM, CDR2 ANQGSEA. As DNA, the CDR3 is TGCAGCGTTGTTGAGACAGCTAGCACAGATACGCAGTATTTT. Amino acid sequence: CSVVETASTDTQYF.

This chain joins TRBV5-1 and TRBJ2-3, with 7 bases identical to TRBD2. Germline CDR1 and CDR2: SGHRS and YFSETQ. The V gene end was trimmed by 3 bases and the J gene end by 6 bases; junction bases not matched to a gene: 13. This CDR3 has 16 amino acids. CDR3 nucleotides: TGCGCCAGCAGCTGGGGCACAGCGGGAATCGGTGATACGCAGTATTTT. As protein: CASSWGTAGIGDTQYF.

This clone came up once. The chain is built from TRBV7-3 and TRBJ2-1; D unclear. CDR1 SGHTA and CDR2 FQGTGA come from the germline V gene. The CDR3 extends over 16 amino acids. Trimming cost V 4 bases and J 4 bases, with 17 bases left between them. CDR3 nucleotides: TGTGCCAGCAGCTCCCTCGTCGGCAGGACGTACAATGAGCAGTTCTTC. Protein sequence: CASSSLVGRTYNEQFF.

This rearrangement joins TRBV5-6 to TRBJ2-3, with TRBD2 matching over 7 bases. V dropped 4 bases and J dropped 6; count of bases not matched to a gene: 11. This CDR3 has 15 amino acids. Germline CDR1 and CDR2: SGHDT and YYEEEE. CDR3: CASSLTSAGGDTQYF. CDR3 nucleotides: TGTGCCAGCAGCCTTACTAGCGCTGGCGGGGATACGCAGTATTTT.

The chain employs TRBV27 and TRBJ1-1; tentatively, D is TRBD1 (5 bases). There are 15 residues in the CDR3. In germline, CDR1 is MNHEY, CDR2 SMNVEV (reference sequence). The V end was cut by 0 bases, the J end by 3 bases, with 11 bases between. This CDR3 reads CASSLSAGRDTEAFF. DNA of the CDR3: TGTGCCAGCAGTTTATCGGCAGGGAGGGACACTGAAGCTTTCTTT.

This sequence joins TRBV5-1 and TRBJ2-5, with D possibly matching TRBD1 (6 bases). The germline V gene encodes CDR1 SGHRS and CDR2 YFSETQ. There are 14 residues in the CDR3. Trimming removed 5 bases from V and 5 bases from J, with 16 bases in between. The CDR3 DNA reads TGCGCCAGCAGTGCGGCAGGGGACGACGAGACCCAGTACTTC. Its protein is CASSAAGDDETQYF.